Listed below are T cell receptor beta chains from one sample, sequenced in a study of blood T cells in healthy people across ages. Each CDR3 protein gets one entry after TCRdb re-called the 5' RACE reads with MiXCR. The table records around 800,000 distinct CDR3 sequences, about 55% of them present only once. Input material: blood. These TCRs come from a man older than 75 in good health. CDR3s include the opening cysteine and the closing phenylalanine or tryptophan. D genes are given only for firm matches. Expanded clones get a size class; other rows say once, few or many, or leave the size out.

NA,14,TRBJ1-1,TRBV20-1,few,TGCAGTGCTGTTCGACAGTCCCCGAACACTGAAGCTTTCTTT,CSAVRQSPNTEAFF
TRBD2,17,TRBJ2-7,TRBV20-1,NA,TGCAGTGCTCCACTAGCGGGCCTACGAAGCTCCTACAATGAGCAGTACTTC,CSAPLAGLRSSYNEQYF
NA,12,TRBJ1-4,TRBV3-1,NA,TGTGCCAGCAGCCGGGACACCGGGGGACTGTTTTTT,CASSRDTGGLFF
NA,12,TRBJ2-7,TRBV2,few,TGTGCCAGCGGGGTACTACCCTACGAGCAGTACTTC,CASGVLPYEQYF
TRBD2,15,TRBJ2-2,TRBV10-1,once,TGCGCCAGCAGTGAGGGGACTAGGAGCACCGGGGAGCTGTTTTTT,CASSEGTRSTGELFF
TRBD1,14,TRBJ2-5,TRBV10-3,NA,TGTGCCATCAGCGCGACAGGGGGCTTGGAGACCCAGTACTTC,CAISATGGLETQYF
NA,12,TRBJ2-3,TRBV5-1,few,TGCGCCAGCAGCACCACGGGGGACACGCAGTATTTT,CASSTTGDTQYF
NA,13,TRBJ1-4,TRBV29-1,NA,TGCAGCGTTGAACCGGTCCGTAATGAAAAACTGTTTTTT,CSVEPVRNEKLFF
NA,15,TRBJ2-5,TRBV6-5,NA,TGTGCCAGCAGTCCACCGGGACTGGGCCAAGAGACCCAGTACTTC,CASSPPGLGQETQYF
NA,13,TRBJ2-5,TRBV20-1,NA,TGCAGTGCTAGATGGATGGCCGCGGAGACCCAGTACTTC,CSARWMAAETQYF
NA,13,TRBJ2-1,TRBV9,NA,TGTGCCAGCAGCCATCGACAGGACAATGAGCAGTTCTTC,CASSHRQDNEQFF
NA,15,TRBJ2-5,TRBV7-2,few,TGTGCCAGCAGCTCCGGTGGGGGGGCCACGGAGACCCAGTACTTC,CASSSGGGATETQYF
TRBD2,17,TRBJ2-3,TRBV10-3,NA,TGTGCCATCAGTGAGGGGGTAGCGGGGACTAGCACAGATACGCAGTATTTT,CAISEGVAGTSTDTQYF
NA,12,TRBJ2-1,TRBV12-3/TRBV12-4,once,TGTGCCAGCAGTTTCCGGACACTTGAGCAGTTCTTC,CASSFRTLEQFF
NA,16,TRBJ1-6,TRBV20-1,NA,TGCAGTGCTAGTGCTATAGGCGGCAGCTTGAATTCACCCCTCCACTTT,CSASAIGGSLNSPLHF